A selection of T cell receptor beta chains follows, all from one sample in a study of beta chain features in type 1 diabetes. Only in-frame clones appear in the TCRdb table, and some are missing; sequencing was by immunoSEQ multiplex PCR. Seen here are around 450,000 clones, more than 9.5% observed once, and the top ten hold about 0.045%. Sequencing was carried out using naive CD4+ T cells from blood. The receptors were gathered from a woman aged 18 to 35 in good health. CDR3s leave out the opening cysteine and the closing phenylalanine or tryptophan.

j_gene | v_gene | CDR3aa
TRBJ2-7 | TRBV7-6 | ASTKTSGPSYEQY
TRBJ2-5 | TRBV29-1 | SVDLAGGRGETQY
TRBJ2-1 | TRBV7-9 | ASSAGNFEQF
TRBJ1-1 | TRBV28 | ASSFRGLNTEAF
TRBJ2-7 | TRBV2 | ASTVNSYEQY
TRBJ2-7 | TRBV30 | AWSRASSYEQY
TRBJ2-1 | TRBV9 | ASSGRVGPNEQF
TRBJ2-7 | TRBV7-2 | ASSATSGRAYEQY
TRBJ2-1 | TRBV2 | ASSLIAQQF
TRBJ1-1 | TRBV29-1 | SVEGKSRGTEAF
TRBJ2-3 | TRBV13 | ASSLGPEGGTDTQY
TRBJ2-7 | TRBV27 | ASSRGTFIYEQY
TRBJ2-3 | TRBV9 | ASSVIAGGRTDTQY
TRBJ2-3 | TRBV6-5 | ASSSSGGKSDTQY
TRBJ2-1 | TRBV28 | ASSSLGTPSYNEQF
TRBJ2-5 | TRBV9 | ASSVGVWETQY
TRBJ1-1 | TRBV20-1 | SASRNTEAF
TRBJ1-4 | TRBV27 | ASSFSVGINEKLF
TRBJ2-5 | TRBV4-2 | ASSPLGQGGKETQY
TRBJ2-3 | TRBV29-1 | SAGRDSPPQTDTQY
TRBJ2-1 | TRBV9 | ASSVVGGSPYNEQF
TRBJ2-5 | TRBV19 | ASSILSWETQY
TRBJ1-3 | TRBV7-2 | ASSYPRGEVY
TRBJ2-5 | TRBV4-2 | ASSQEVARFGTQY
TRBJ2-3 | TRBV6-5 | ASSPDRGPTDTQY
TRBJ1-1 | TRBV6-6 | ASGPPRTEAF
TRBJ2-5 | TRBV15 | ATSRDPQGQETQY
TRBJ2-4 | TRBV2 | ASSVEQGEFIQY